This T cell receptor beta chain was obtained from a study of CD8 T cells in Susac syndrome. Reverse transcription of about 0.5 to 1 ug RNA used random hexamers. By means of immunoSEQ multiplex PCR, TCR beta CDR3 spanning 54 Vbeta and 13 Jbeta underwent amplification. TCRdb itself ran the immunoSEQ multiplex PCR reads through MiXCR, one entry per CDR3 protein. The data hold about 120,000 distinct CDR3 sequences, with just under 95% observed a single time. The CDR3 is 13 amino acids. Between the trimmed V and J ends, which lost 2 bases and 6 bases, there was a span of 10 bases. CDR1 SEHNR and CDR2 FQNEAQ come from the germline V gene (reference sequence).

The sequence derives from a human donor with multiple sclerosis. The chain carries TRBV7-9 and TRBJ1-1; D is possibly TRBD1 (5 bases). The source material was CD4+ T cells from PBMCs. CDR3 in amino acids: CASSLWGEPEAFF. Written as DNA, the CDR3 is TGTGCCAGCAGCTTATGGGGGGAGCCTGAAGCTTTCTTT.